These 28 T cell receptor beta chains were all obtained from the same sample, sequenced in a study of cytomegalovirus exposure and HLA in healthy donors. Primers included in the PCR were 60 Vbeta and 13 Jbeta primers. Profiling relied on immunoSEQ multiplex PCR, and the TCRdb table lists in-frame clones only, not all of them. Its table records under 200,000 clones. Sequenced material: PBMCs. The origin of the receptors is a woman between 18 and 30 years old in good health and CMV-seropositive.

The V call is TRBV5-6, the J call TRBJ2-2, with 7 bases that match TRBD1. V was clipped by 2 bases and J by 2 bases; unmatched bases: 9. The CDR3 covers 17 residues. CDR1 SGHDT and CDR2 YYEEEE come from the germline V gene. CDR3 in amino acids: CASSFTTRGSNTGELFF. The CDR3 DNA reads as TGTGCCAGCAGCTTCACGACCAGGGGGAGTAACACCGGGGAGCTGTTTTTT.

The rearrangement joins TRBV12-5 to TRBJ2-1; a weak D match, TRBD1 (5 bases). The CDR3 runs 11 residues. Germline V gives CDR1 LGHNT, CDR2 FRNRAP. Trimming removed 5 bases at V and 10 bases at J, with 9 bases between. CDR3 protein: CASGPPGEQFF. The CDR3 bases are TGTGCTAGTGGTCCCCCAGGGGAGCAGTTCTTC.

The rearrangement uses TRBV7-2 and TRBJ1-3; 7 bases are shared with TRBD1. Losses at the gene ends were 2 bases for V and 4 bases for J; bases not matched to a gene: 2. CDR3 size: 14 residues. CDR1 SGHTA and CDR2 FQGNSA come from the germline V gene. CDR3 sequence: CASSLKGGGNTIYF. CDR3 DNA sequence: TGTGCCAGCAGCTTAAAAGGGGGCGGAAACACCATATATTTT.

The J gene is TRBJ2-1, the V gene TRBV18; perhaps TRBD2 as D (5 bases). The CDR3 runs 14 residues. The V gene lost 3 bases and the J gene lost 8 bases, with 14 bases spanning the gap. The V gene's germline CDR1 is KGHSH and CDR2 LQKENI. The CDR3 here is CASSPWGVTHEQFF. CDR3 bases: TGTGCCAGCTCACCGTGGGGAGTTACGCATGAGCAGTTCTTC.

The rearrangement joins TRBV7-9 to TRBJ1-2; D is uncertain. CDR3 length: 14 amino acids. V lost 5 bases and J 3 bases, leaving 13 bases between the germline ends. Germline lookup yields CDR1 SEHNR and CDR2 FQNEAQ (reference sequence). The CDR3 is CASSLNADHYGYTF. The CDR3 DNA is TGTGCCAGCAGCCTTAACGCAGATCACTATGGCTACACCTTC.

The V gene is TRBV5-6, the J gene TRBJ2-7; D possibly corresponds to TRBD2 (5 bases). The V end was cut by 2 bases, the J end by 3 bases, with 12 bases between. The CDR3 spans 14 residues. Germline V lookup: CDR1 SGHDT, CDR2 YYEEEE. CDR3 in amino acids: CASSLGLSVYEQYF. CDR3 bases: TGTGCCAGCAGCTTAGGTCTTAGCGTCTACGAGCAGTACTTC.

The rearrangement uses TRBV7-8 and TRBJ1-5; 9 nucleotides align to TRBD1. This CDR3 is built from 16 residues. Unmatched junction bases numbered 12, after V lost 5 bases and J lost 7 bases. Germline V lookup: CDR1 SGHVS, CDR2 FQNEAQ. The CDR3, as DNA: TGTGCCAGCAGCCGATACCGGGACAGGGACCACCAGCCCCAGCATTTT. Its protein product is CASSRYRDRDHQPQHF. Full variable domain (outside the CDR3, taken from reference TRBV7-8 and TRBJ1-5): GAGVSQSPRYKVAKRGQDVALRCDPISGHVSLFWYQQALGQGPEFLTYFQNEAQLDKSGLPSDRFFAERPEGSVSTLKIQRTQQEDSAVYLCASSRYRDRDHQPQHFGDGTRLSIL.

The chain is built from TRBV2 and TRBJ1-1; D perhaps matches TRBD1 (5 bases). There are 12 residues in the CDR3. The ends were cut back, 4 bases at V and 7 bases at J, with 10 bases in the middle. Germline V lookup: CDR1 SNHLY, CDR2 FYNNEI. The CDR3 DNA follows: TGTGCCAGCAGTGTTGGGGGGAATGAAGCTTTCTTT. This translates into CASSVGGNEAFF.

The CDR3 nucleotides read TGTGCCAGCAGCCCCGGGACAGGGACTAGCGGGAGCTTCTATGAGCAGTTCTTC. This translates into CASSPGTGTSGSFYEQFF. This chain joins TRBV7-9 and TRBJ2-1; 14 nucleotides agree with TRBD2. The CDR3 extends over 18 amino acids. The J segment lost 8 bases and the V segment lost 5 bases, leaving 14 bases of the junction unmatched. Per germline, CDR1 SEHNR and CDR2 FQNEAQ (reference sequence).

The V gene is TRBV19, the J gene TRBJ1-3; D is undetermined. The CDR3 extends over 16 amino acids. Germline V gene lookup returns CDR1 LNHDA and CDR2 SQIVND (reference sequence). The V gene lost 2 bases and the J gene lost 4 bases, with 15 bases spanning the gap. The CDR3 loop is CASSISLSWPGNTIYF. The CDR3 DNA sequence: TGTGCCAGTAGTATATCCCTCTCCTGGCCAGGAAACACCATATATTTT.

The rearrangement uses TRBV10-3 and TRBJ2-2; TRBD1 might be the D (5 bases). V dropped 6 bases and J dropped 3 bases, with 17 bases sitting between them. The CDR3 is 16 amino acids. Germline CDR1 reads ENHRY; CDR2 reads SYGVKD. CDR3 DNA: TGTGCCATCAGAGATTCAGGGAATCGAGACACCGGGGAGCTGTTTTTT. This sequence encodes CAIRDSGNRDTGELFF.

The CDR3 loop reads CASSDPGQGWAEQFF. The CDR3 DNA is TGTGCCAGCAGTGATCCGGGACAAGGATGGGCAGAGCAGTTCTTC. The J gene is TRBJ2-1, the V gene TRBV25-1, with D perhaps matching TRBD1 (6 bases). The germline V gene has CDR1 MGHDK and CDR2 SYGVNS. The CDR3 length is 15 residues. Trimming removed 3 bases from V and 10 bases from J, with 19 bases in between. The complete variable domain, with remaining parts taken from reference TRBV25-1 and TRBJ2-1, reads EADIYQTPRYLVIGTGKKITLECSQTMGHDKMYWYQQDPGMELHLIHYSYGVNSTEKGDLSSESTVSRIRTEHFPLTLESARPSHTSQYLCASSDPGQGWAEQFFGPGTRLTVL.

V and J are TRBV18 and TRBJ1-1, with 7 bases that match TRBD1. The ends lost 4 bases at V and 1 base at J; junction bases unmatched: 3. Germline V gene data show CDR1 as KGHSH and CDR2 as LQKENI. The CDR3 spans 14 residues. The CDR3, as DNA: TGTGCCAGCTCACGGGACAGTTCGAACACTGAAGCTTTCTTT. Translation gives CASSRDSSNTEAFF.

CDR3 amino acids: CASSPGTGDYEQYF. The CDR3, as DNA: TGTGCCAGCAGTCCCGGGACAGGGGACTACGAGCAGTACTTC. V and J are TRBV28 and TRBJ2-7, with TRBD1 matching over 10 bases. J lost 3 bases, V lost 5 bases, and 4 bases had no gene match. The CDR3 has 14 amino acids. Germline lookup yields CDR1 MDHEN and CDR2 SYDVKM.

CDR3: CASSYLTGEETQYF. The DNA of the CDR3 is TGTGCCAGCAGTTACCTCACAGGGGAAGAGACCCAGTACTTC. J is TRBJ2-5 and V is TRBV6-5; 7 bases fit TRBD1. The germline gives CDR1 MNHEY, CDR2 SVGAGI. J was trimmed by 3 bases and V by 2 bases; bases with no gene match: 3. The CDR3 contains 14 residues.

The chain employs TRBV5-5 and TRBJ1-2, with D hard to call. The CDR3 runs 14 residues. V was cut by 1 base and J by 7 bases, with 14 bases left in between. Germline V gives CDR1 SGHKS, CDR2 YYEKEE (reference sequence). The CDR3 nucleotides are TGTGCCAGCAGCTTGTCTCGGGTCCCTCTTGGCTACACCTTC. As protein: CASSLSRVPLGYTF. The whole variable domain, filled in from reference TRBV5-5 and TRBJ1-2, reads DAGVTQSPTHLIKTRGQQVTLRCSPISGHKSVSWYQQVLGQGPQFIFQYYEKEERGRGNFPDRFSARQFPNYSSELNVNALLLGDSALYLCASSLSRVPLGYTFGSGTRLTVV.

The V and J genes are TRBV7-9 and TRBJ1-1, with D possibly TRBD1 on 6 matching bases. Per the germline V gene, CDR1 is SEHNR and CDR2 is FQNEAQ (reference sequence). CDR3 length equals 17 residues. V lost 1 base to trimming and J lost 1 base, with 16 bases between them. CDR3 loop: CASSLVRLEQGNTEAFF. The CDR3 DNA reads as TGTGCCAGCAGCTTAGTTCGTTTGGAACAGGGGAACACTGAAGCTTTCTTT.

The chain couples TRBV4-3 to TRBJ1-4; D is perhaps TRBD1 (5 bases). V was pared by 4 bases and J by 8 bases, with 17 bases between. This CDR3 is 15 amino acids long. The V gene's germline CDR1 is LGHNA and CDR2 YSLEER. The CDR3 protein is CASSRELRDMEKLFF. DNA for the CDR3: TGCGCCAGCAGCCGCGAGCTCAGGGATATGGAAAAACTGTTTTTT.

V is TRBV29-1 and J is TRBJ2-1; 8 positions match TRBD2. Germline V gene lookup returns CDR1 SQVTM and CDR2 ANQGSEA. The CDR3 spans 14 residues. The trim removed 8 bases at V and 5 bases at J, leaving 11 bases unmatched. The CDR3 nucleotides are TGCAGCACCATTATAGCGGGAAGAGACAATGAGCAGTTCTTC. The encoded protein is CSTIIAGRDNEQFF.

The rearrangement links TRBV27 to TRBJ1-6; 7 positions match TRBD1. V was pared by 6 bases and J by 6 bases, with 2 bases of the junction left unmatched. Germline V gives CDR1 MNHEY, CDR2 SMNVEV (reference sequence). This CDR3 region has 13 residues. CDR3 nucleotide sequence: TGTGCCAGCAGGGGACAGCCTAATTCACCCCTCCACTTT. Residues: CASRGQPNSPLHF.

The V and J genes are TRBV7-2 and TRBJ2-3; 9 positions match TRBD1. Germline trimming cut 6 bases from V and 5 bases from J; bases unmatched to any gene: 12. CDR1 and CDR2 from the germline V gene are SGHTA and FQGNSA. CDR3 length equals 16 residues. The CDR3 coding sequence is TGTGCCAGCAGTATCCAGGGGACAGGGTTTGTAGATACGCAGTATTTT. Its translation is CASSIQGTGFVDTQYF.

The chain uses TRBV4-1 and TRBJ2-7; 9 nucleotides match TRBD1. Unmatched junction bases numbered 10, after V lost 4 bases and J lost 0 bases. Germline CDR1 reads MGHRA; CDR2 reads YSYEKL. The CDR3 sequence is 17 residues long. The CDR3 bases are TGCGCCAGCAGCCTCCACTCCGGGACAGGGCCCTCCTACGAGCAGTACTTC. Protein product: CASSLHSGTGPSYEQYF.

This chain links TRBV11-2 with TRBJ2-7, with 9 bases identical to TRBD1. V dropped 5 bases and J dropped 1; count of bases not matched to a gene: 6. The CDR3 loop spans 15 amino acids. Germline assignment: CDR1 SGHAT and CDR2 FQNNGV. This CDR3 reads CASSTTGGRSYEQYF. As DNA, the CDR3 is TGTGCCAGCAGCACCACAGGGGGCCGTTCCTACGAGCAGTACTTC.

The chain links TRBV30 to TRBJ1-2; TRBD1 might be the D (6 bases). CDR3 length equals 16 residues. Trimming took 2 bases from V and 2 from J, leaving 18 bases between them. In germline, CDR1 is GTSNPN, CDR2 SVGIG (reference sequence). The CDR3 spells CAWSPGGWGRNYGYTF. The CDR3 nucleotides read TGTGCCTGGAGTCCCGGAGGTTGGGGGCGGAACTATGGCTACACCTTC.

The chain uses TRBV28 and TRBJ1-5, with D maybe TRBD1 (5 bases). V was shortened by 6 bases and J by 5 bases, with 8 bases between the two germline ends. The CDR3 contains 12 residues. In germline, CDR1 is MDHEN, CDR2 SYDVKM. CDR3 nucleotides: TGTGCCAGCAGCGAAGGGGATCAGCCCCAGCATTTT. Protein: CASSEGDQPQHF. Based on the CDR3 plus reference TRBV28 and TRBJ1-5, the full variable domain is DVKVTQSSRYLVKRTGEKVFLECVQDMDHENMFWYRQDPGLGLRLIYFSYDVKMKEKGDIPEGYSVSREKKERFSLILESASTNQTSMYLCASSEGDQPQHFGDGTRLSIL.

The chain has TRBV11-2 and TRBJ2-4, with a possible D match to TRBD2 (5 bases). The CDR3 spans 17 residues. Between the trimmed V and J ends, which lost 1 base and 4 bases, there was a span of 17 bases. Germline CDR1 and CDR2: SGHAT and FQNNGV. The DNA for the CDR3 is TGTGCCAGCAGCTTAGTTTCAGACGGGAACCCTAAAAACATTCAGTACTTC. It yields the protein CASSLVSDGNPKNIQYF. The entire variable domain, with the rest obtained from reference TRBV11-2 and TRBJ2-4, is as follows: EAGVAQSPRYKIIEKRQSVAFWCNPISGHATLYWYQQILGQGPKLLIQFQNNGVVDDSQLPKDRFSAERLKGVDSTLKIQPAKLEDSAVYLCASSLVSDGNPKNIQYFGAGTRLSVL.

V usage is TRBV10-3 and J usage is TRBJ1-2; TRBD1 matches 7 bases. The V and J ends lost 2 bases and 4 bases, in that order; junction bases with no gene match: 1. This CDR3 region has 13 residues. Germline CDR1 and CDR2: ENHRY and SYGVKD. The DNA of the CDR3 is TGTGCCATCAGTGAGGACAGGGTCTATGGCTACACCTTC. Translation: CAISEDRVYGYTF.

The chain uses TRBV6-1 and TRBJ2-1; 9 nucleotides line up with TRBD2. V trimming: 5 bases; J trimming: 5 bases; junction bases outside the gene matches: 1. The CDR3 is 13 amino acids. The germline V gene has CDR1 MNHNS and CDR2 SASEGT. The CDR3 spells CASSRLADNEQFF. Written as DNA, the CDR3 is TGTGCCAGCAGTAGACTAGCGGACAATGAGCAGTTCTTC.